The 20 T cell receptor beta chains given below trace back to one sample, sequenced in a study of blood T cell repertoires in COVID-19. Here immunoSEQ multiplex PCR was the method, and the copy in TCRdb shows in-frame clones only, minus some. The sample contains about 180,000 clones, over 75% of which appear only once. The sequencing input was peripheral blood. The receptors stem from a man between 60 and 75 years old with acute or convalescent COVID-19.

The CDR3 here is CASSLGAGGNQPQHF. The DNA of the CDR3 is TGCGCCAGCAGCTTGGGGGCCGGGGGGAATCAGCCCCAGCATTTT. The gene calls are TRBV5-1 and TRBJ1-5; possible D gene TRBD1, 5 bases. Germline loops: CDR1 SGHRS, CDR2 YFSETQ. This CDR3 comprises 15 residues. V shed 0 bases and J shed 4 bases, with 11 bases lying between them.

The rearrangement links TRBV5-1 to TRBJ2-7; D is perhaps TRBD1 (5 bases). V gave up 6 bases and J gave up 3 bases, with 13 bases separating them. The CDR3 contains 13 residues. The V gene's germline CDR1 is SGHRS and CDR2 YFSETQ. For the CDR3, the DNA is TGCGCCAGCATGGGGCTCGAAAGCTACGAGCAGTACTTC. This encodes CASMGLESYEQYF.

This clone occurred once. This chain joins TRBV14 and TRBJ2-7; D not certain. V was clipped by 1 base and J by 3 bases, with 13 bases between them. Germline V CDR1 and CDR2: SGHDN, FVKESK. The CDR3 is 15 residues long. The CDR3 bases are TGTGCCAGCAGCCAAGGGCCGAACCTAGACTACGAGCAGTACTTC. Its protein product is CASSQGPNLDYEQYF.

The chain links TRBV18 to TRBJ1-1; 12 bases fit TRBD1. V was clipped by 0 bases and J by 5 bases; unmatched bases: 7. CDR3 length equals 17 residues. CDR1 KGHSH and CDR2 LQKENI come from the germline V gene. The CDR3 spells CASSPPFWGQGATEAFF. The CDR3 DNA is TGTGCCAGCTCACCACCGTTCTGGGGACAGGGGGCTACTGAAGCTTTCTTT.

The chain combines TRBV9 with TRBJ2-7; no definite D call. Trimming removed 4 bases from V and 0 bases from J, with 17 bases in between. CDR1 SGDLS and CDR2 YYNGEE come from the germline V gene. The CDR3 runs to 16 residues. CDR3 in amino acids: CASSSAPTNGSYEQYF. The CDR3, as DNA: TGTGCCAGCAGCTCCGCCCCCACAAATGGCTCCTACGAGCAGTACTTC.

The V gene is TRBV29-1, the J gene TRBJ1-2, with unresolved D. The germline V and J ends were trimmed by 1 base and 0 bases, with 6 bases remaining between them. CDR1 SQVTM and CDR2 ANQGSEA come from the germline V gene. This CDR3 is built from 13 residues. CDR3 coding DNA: TGCAGCGTTGAAGCAACACCTAACTATGGCTACACCTTC. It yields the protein CSVEATPNYGYTF.

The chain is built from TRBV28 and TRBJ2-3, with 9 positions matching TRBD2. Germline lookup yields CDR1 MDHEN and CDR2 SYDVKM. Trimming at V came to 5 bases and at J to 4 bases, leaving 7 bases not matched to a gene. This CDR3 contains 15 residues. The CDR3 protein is CASSQSGRRADTQYF. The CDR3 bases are TGTGCCAGCAGTCAAAGCGGGAGGCGGGCAGATACGCAGTATTTT.

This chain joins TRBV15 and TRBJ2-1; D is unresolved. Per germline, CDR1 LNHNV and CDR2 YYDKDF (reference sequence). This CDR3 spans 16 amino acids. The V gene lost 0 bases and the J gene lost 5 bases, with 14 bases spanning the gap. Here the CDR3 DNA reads TGTGCCACCAGCAGAGATAAGCTAGGAAGCCACAATGAGCAGTTCTTC. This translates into CATSRDKLGSHNEQFF. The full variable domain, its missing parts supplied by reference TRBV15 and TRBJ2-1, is DAMVIQNPRYQVTQFGKPVTLSCSQTLNHNVMYWYQQKSSQAPKLLFHYYDKDFNNEADTPDNFQSRRPNTSFCFLDIRSPGLGDTAMYLCATSRDKLGSHNEQFFGPGTRLTVL.

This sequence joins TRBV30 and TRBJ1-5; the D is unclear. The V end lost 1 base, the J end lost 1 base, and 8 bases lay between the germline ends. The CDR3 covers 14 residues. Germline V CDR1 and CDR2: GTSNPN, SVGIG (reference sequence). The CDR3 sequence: CAWSAGLSNQPQHF. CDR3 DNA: TGTGCCTGGAGTGCGGGTTTAAGCAATCAGCCCCAGCATTTT.

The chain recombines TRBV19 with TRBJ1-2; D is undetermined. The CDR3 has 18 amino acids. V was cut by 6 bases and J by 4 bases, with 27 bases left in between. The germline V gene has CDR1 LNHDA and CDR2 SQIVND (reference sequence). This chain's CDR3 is CASSPVGRHISLLYGYTF. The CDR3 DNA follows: TGTGCCAGTAGCCCAGTCGGCAGACATATAAGTCTCCTCTATGGCTACACCTTC.

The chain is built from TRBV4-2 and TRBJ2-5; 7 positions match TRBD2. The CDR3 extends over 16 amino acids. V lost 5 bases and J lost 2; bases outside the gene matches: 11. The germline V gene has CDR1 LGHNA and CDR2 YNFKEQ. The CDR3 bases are TGTGCCAGCAGCGGGGGGGAGCGGGGTATTCAAGAGACCCAGTACTTC. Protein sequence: CASSGGERGIQETQYF.

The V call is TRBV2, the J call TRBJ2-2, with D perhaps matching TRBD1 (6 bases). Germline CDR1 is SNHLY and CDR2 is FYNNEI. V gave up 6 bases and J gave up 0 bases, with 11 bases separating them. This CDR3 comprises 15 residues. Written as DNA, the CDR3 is TGTGCCAGCAGATTCAGGGGCACGAACACCGGGGAGCTGTTTTTT. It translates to CASRFRGTNTGELFF.

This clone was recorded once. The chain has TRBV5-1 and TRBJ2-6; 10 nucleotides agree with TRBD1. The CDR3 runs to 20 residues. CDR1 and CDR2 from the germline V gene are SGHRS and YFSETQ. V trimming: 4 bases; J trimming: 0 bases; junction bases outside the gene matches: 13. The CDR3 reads CASSPYRPGQGLSGANVLTF. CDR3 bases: TGCGCCAGCAGCCCCTACCGACCGGGACAGGGGCTCTCTGGGGCCAACGTCCTGACTTTC.

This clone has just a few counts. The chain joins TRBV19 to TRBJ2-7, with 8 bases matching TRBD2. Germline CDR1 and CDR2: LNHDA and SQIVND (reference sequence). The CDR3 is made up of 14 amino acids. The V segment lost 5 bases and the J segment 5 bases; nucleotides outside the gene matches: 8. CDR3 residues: CASSRGREANEQYF. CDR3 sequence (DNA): TGTGCCAGTAGTCGGGGGCGGGAGGCGAACGAGCAGTACTTC.

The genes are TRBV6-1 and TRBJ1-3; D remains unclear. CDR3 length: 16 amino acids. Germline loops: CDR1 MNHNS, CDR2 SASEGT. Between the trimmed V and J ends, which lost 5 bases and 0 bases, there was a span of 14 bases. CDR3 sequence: CASSQGLLSSGNTIYF. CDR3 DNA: TGTGCCAGCAGTCAAGGACTCCTGTCCTCTGGAAACACCATATATTTT.

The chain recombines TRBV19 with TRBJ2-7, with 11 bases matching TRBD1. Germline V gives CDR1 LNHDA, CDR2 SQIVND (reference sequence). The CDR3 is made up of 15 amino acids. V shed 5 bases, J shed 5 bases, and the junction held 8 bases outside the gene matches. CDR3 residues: CASSPSGTGGNEQYF. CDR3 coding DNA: TGTGCCAGTAGTCCTTCCGGGACAGGGGGGAACGAGCAGTACTTC.

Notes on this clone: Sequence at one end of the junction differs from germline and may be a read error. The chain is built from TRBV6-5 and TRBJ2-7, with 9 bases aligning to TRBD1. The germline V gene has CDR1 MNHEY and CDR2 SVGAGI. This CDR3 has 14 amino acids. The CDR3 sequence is CASRTDRGSFEQYF. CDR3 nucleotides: TGTGCCAGCAGAACCGACAGGGGGTCCTTCGAGCAGTACTTC.

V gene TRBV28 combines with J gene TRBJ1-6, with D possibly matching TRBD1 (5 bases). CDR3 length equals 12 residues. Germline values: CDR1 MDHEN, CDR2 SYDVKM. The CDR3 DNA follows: TGTGCGGGGGGGGTTTGGAATTCACCCCTCCACTTT. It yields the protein CAGGVWNSPLHF.

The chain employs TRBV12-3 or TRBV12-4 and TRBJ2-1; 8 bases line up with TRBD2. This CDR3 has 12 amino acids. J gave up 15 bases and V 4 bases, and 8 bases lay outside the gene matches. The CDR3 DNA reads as TGTGCCAGCAGTTACCCTACCGGGAGGGGGTTCTTC. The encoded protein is CASSYPTGRGFF.

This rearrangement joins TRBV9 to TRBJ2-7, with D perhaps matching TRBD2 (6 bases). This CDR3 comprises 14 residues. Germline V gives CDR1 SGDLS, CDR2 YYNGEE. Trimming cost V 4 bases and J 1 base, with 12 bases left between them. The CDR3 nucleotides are TGTGCCAGCAGCCGGGACTCGGAATCCTACGAGCAGTACTTC. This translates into CASSRDSESYEQYF.